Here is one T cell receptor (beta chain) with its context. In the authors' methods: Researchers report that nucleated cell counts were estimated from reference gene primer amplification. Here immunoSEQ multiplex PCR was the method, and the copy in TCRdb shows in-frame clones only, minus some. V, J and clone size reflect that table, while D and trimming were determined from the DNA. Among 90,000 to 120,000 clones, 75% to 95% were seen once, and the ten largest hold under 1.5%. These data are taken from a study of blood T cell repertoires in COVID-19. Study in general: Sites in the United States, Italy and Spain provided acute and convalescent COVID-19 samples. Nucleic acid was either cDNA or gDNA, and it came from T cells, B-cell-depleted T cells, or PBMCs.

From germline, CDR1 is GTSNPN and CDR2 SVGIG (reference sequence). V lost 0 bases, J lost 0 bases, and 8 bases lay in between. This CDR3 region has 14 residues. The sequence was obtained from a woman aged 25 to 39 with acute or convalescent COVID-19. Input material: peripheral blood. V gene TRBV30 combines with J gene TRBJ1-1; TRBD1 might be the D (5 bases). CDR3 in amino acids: CAWSVGTMNTEAFF. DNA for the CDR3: TGTGCCTGGAGTGTAGGGACTATGAACACTGAAGCTTTCTTT.